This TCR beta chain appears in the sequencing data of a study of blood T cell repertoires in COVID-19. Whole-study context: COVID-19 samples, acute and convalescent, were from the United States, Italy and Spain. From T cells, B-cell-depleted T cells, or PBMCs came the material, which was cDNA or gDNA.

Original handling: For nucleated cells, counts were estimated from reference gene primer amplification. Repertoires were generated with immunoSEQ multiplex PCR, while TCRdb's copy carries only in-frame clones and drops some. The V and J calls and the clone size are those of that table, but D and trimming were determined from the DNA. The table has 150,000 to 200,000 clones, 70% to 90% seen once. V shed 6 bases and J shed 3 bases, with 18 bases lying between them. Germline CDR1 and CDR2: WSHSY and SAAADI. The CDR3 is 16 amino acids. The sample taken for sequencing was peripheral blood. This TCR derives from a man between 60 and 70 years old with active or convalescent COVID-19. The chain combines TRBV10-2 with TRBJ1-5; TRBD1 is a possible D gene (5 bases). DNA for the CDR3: TGCGCCAGCAGCAGTTCAGGGAAGGGGAACAATCAGCCCCAGCATTTT. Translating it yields CASSSSGKGNNQPQHF.